This TCR beta chain was sequenced in a study of T cells in Graves' hyperthyroidism and ophthalmopathy. Study in general: Initial diagnosis, before any treatment, was when peripheral blood was collected.

Uncontrolled infection, other autoimmune disease, pregnancy or lactation excluded patients. Based on clinical symptoms, serum thyroxine and TRAb, thyroid ultrasound and orbital computed tomography, diagnoses were reached. Fresh peripheral blood, 8 to 10 ml, was the source of the PBMCs. The CDR3 has 15 residues. With 6 bases removed from V and 5 bases from J, the gap between germline ends came to 19 bases. CDR1 and CDR2 from the germline V gene are DFQATT and SNEGSKA (reference sequence). TCR beta CDR3 sequences were amplified from RNA transcripts. The HTBI primer set was used in a first-round RT-PCR of the TCR CDR3. TCRdb re-called the multiplex PCR reads through MiXCR, storing one row per CDR3 protein. The sample includes about 350,000 distinct CDR3 sequences, 11% to 15% of them seen just once. This clonotype was counted a few times.

Sequences were obtained from blood. The rearrangement joins TRBV20-1 to TRBJ2-2, with D maybe TRBD2 (6 bases). The sequence was obtained from a woman aged 30 to 39 with Graves' hyperthyroidism. The CDR3 DNA is TGCAGTGCGTCTCGGGACTCCAGCGTTACCGGGGAGCTGTTTTTT. Translating it yields CSASRDSSVTGELFF.